This TCR beta chain comes out of a study of shared clonotypes between healthy human individuals. Study results and caveats: Clonotype sharing across several donors was observed for around 4.5% of naive CD4 clonotypes. Across subsets, estimated richness was generally greater for naive than for memory populations.

Using immunoSEQ multiplex PCR, the repertoire was profiled, and TCRdb retains in-frame clones only, with some absent. The sample lists about 600,000 clones, around 97% occurring once. As regards this clone: What it recognizes is unknown.

The CDR3 totals 16 residues. V lost 4 bases to trimming and J lost 0 bases; unmatched junction nucleotides: 6. Germline V gene sequence: CDR1 SGDLS, CDR2 YYNGEE. The sequenced material came from naive CD4+ T cells sorted from blood. Subset reported: CD45RA+ positively selected. This sequence originates from a woman in her 30s in good health. The V gene is TRBV9, the J gene TRBJ1-4; TRBD1 agrees at 7 bases. CDR3 in DNA: TGTGCCAGCAGCACCGGGACAGCCGCAACTAATGAAAAACTGTTTTTT. Translating gives CASSTGTAATNEKLFF.